Listed below are T cell receptor beta chains from one sample, sequenced in a study of immune cell composition in non-small cell lung cancer. Sequencing used immunoSEQ multiplex PCR; TCRdb keeps in-frame clones, though not all of them. The sample has about 2,900 clones; around 80% are singletons. What was sequenced was non-adjacent lung tissue. All receptors come from a human donor with non-small cell lung cancer. CDR3s include the opening cysteine and the closing phenylalanine or tryptophan. Each record gives: clone size, V gene, J gene, D gene, CDR3 DNA, CDR3 protein. The D gene is left open where the match is weak. A row's size may be missing; if present it is once, few, many or a size class.

size: -; V: TRBV4-1; J: TRBJ2-7; D: TRBD2; DNA: TGCGCCAGCAGCCTCGGACTAGCGGCCTCCTACGAGCAGTACTTC; CDR3: CASSLGLAASYEQYF
size: -; V: TRBV25-1; J: TRBJ2-5; D: TRBD1; DNA: TGTGCCAGCAGTGAATCCTGGACAGGGAGAAAGACCCAGTACTTC; CDR3: CASSESWTGRKTQYF
size: -; V: TRBV4-2; J: TRBJ2-5; D: TRBD1; DNA: TGTGCCAGCAGCGTTACACAGGGGGTTCAAGAGACCCAGTACTTC; CDR3: CASSVTQGVQETQYF
size: -; V: TRBV11-3; J: TRBJ2-7; D: TRBD2; DNA: TGTGCCAGCAGCTTAAGTAGCGGGAGGACTTACGAGCAGTACTTC; CDR3: CASSLSSGRTYEQYF
size: few; V: TRBV29-1; J: TRBJ2-7; D: -; DNA: TGCAGCGTTGAACCAGGGGGAGGCGAGCAGTACTTC; CDR3: CSVEPGGGEQYF
size: medium-sized; V: TRBV7-2; J: TRBJ2-7; D: TRBD2; DNA: TGTGCCAGCAGCTTAAGTAGCGGGAGGACTTACGAGCAGTACTTC; CDR3: CASSLSSGRTYEQYF
size: -; V: TRBV7-8; J: TRBJ2-6; D: -; DNA: TGTGCCAGCAGCTATTACAGGTTCGCGGGGGCCAACGTCCTGACTTTC; CDR3: CASSYYRFAGANVLTF
size: -; V: TRBV15; J: TRBJ1-2; D: -; DNA: TGTGCCACCAGCGGCGGGGGGGCAGGGAACGGCTACACCTTC; CDR3: CATSGGGAGNGYTF
size: -; V: TRBV4-3; J: TRBJ2-1; D: TRBD2; DNA: TGCGCCAGCAGCCAAAAAACTAGCGGGACCTACAATGAGCAGTTCTTC; CDR3: CASSQKTSGTYNEQFF
size: -; V: TRBV11-2; J: TRBJ2-3; D: -; DNA: TGTGCCAGCAGCTTAGATCTTACTATCACAGATACGCAGTATTTT; CDR3: CASSLDLTITDTQYF
size: -; V: TRBV18; J: TRBJ1-4; D: -; DNA: TGTGCCAGCTCACCTCAGGGGAAAACTAATGAAAAACTGTTTTTT; CDR3: CASSPQGKTNEKLFF
size: -; V: TRBV29-1; J: TRBJ1-1; D: TRBD1; DNA: TGCAGCGTTGACCGACAGGGCCAGGGAGAAGCTTTCTTT; CDR3: CSVDRQGQGEAFF
size: -; V: TRBV2; J: TRBJ1-1; D: TRBD1; DNA: TGTGCCAGCAGTGTAGGGACAGGGGGCGAAGCTTTCTTT; CDR3: CASSVGTGGEAFF
size: -; V: TRBV11-3; J: TRBJ1-5; D: -; DNA: TGTGCCAGCAGCCTACCAGGGGAGCCCCAGCATTTT; CDR3: CASSLPGEPQHF
size: -; V: TRBV18; J: TRBJ1-5; D: -; DNA: TGTGCCAGCTCCCTGAGAAAGTCGCGGGATCAGCCCCAGCATTTT; CDR3: CASSLRKSRDQPQHF
size: -; V: TRBV28; J: TRBJ2-3; D: -; DNA: TGTGCCAGTGCTCCGGGACACCGCACAGATACGCAGTATTTT; CDR3: CASAPGHRTDTQYF
size: -; V: TRBV5-1; J: TRBJ1-4; D: -; DNA: TGCGCCAGCAGCTTTGGGCCCAGATCGGATGAAAAACTGTTTTTT; CDR3: CASSFGPRSDEKLFF
size: once; V: TRBV6-5; J: TRBJ1-6; D: TRBD1; DNA: TGTGCCAGCAGCCGGGACAGCTATAATTCACCCCTCCACTTT; CDR3: CASSRDSYNSPLHF